This T cell receptor beta chain is from a study of blood T cell repertoires in COVID-19. For the study at large: The samples span acute and convalescent COVID-19 from the United States, Italy and Spain.

Deletions cut 5 bases from V and 0 bases from J, with 14 bases between. The germline CDR1 and CDR2 sequences are LNHDA and SQIVND (reference sequence). CDR3 length equals 15 residues. Measured with immunoSEQ multiplex PCR; TCRdb has only the in-frame clones, and not every one. The sample lists 200,000 to 250,000 clones; roughly four fifths were seen once. This receptor was identified in a man under 40 who had recovered from COVID-19. The source material was peripheral blood. The J gene is TRBJ2-7, the V gene TRBV19, with D maybe TRBD2 (5 bases). The CDR3 sequence: CASSRGFVSSYEQYF. In DNA form, the CDR3 reads TGTGCCAGTAGTCGAGGGTTCGTTAGCTCCTACGAGCAGTACTTC.